These T cell receptor beta chains were read from a single sample in a study of identifying expanded T cells in peripheral blood. Using immunoSEQ multiplex PCR, the repertoire was profiled, and TCRdb retains in-frame clones only, with some absent. Here the sample spans 85,000 to 120,000 clones, about 87% being singletons. Material: blood. These receptors all come from a person aged 18 to 70 in good health. The CDR3 runs from the conserved cysteine through the conserved F or W. The D gene is left open where the match is weak. Not all rows give a size; the values are once, few, many and, for expanded clones, a class.

CDR3	DNA	size	V	J	D	length
CASSGLGGATSGRSNIQYF	TGCGCCAGCAGCGGGCTAGGGGGTGCGACTAGCGGGAGGAGTAACATTCAGTACTTC	once	TRBV5-1	TRBJ2-4	TRBD2	19
CASSLSDSSGNTIYF	TGTGCCAGCTCACTCTCTGACAGCTCTGGAAACACCATATATTTT	.	TRBV18	TRBJ1-3	.	15
CASSSAGVTDTQYF	TGTGCCAGCAGCTCAGCTGGGGTCACAGATACGCAGTATTTT	.	TRBV7-3	TRBJ2-3	.	14
CASGVTYEQYF	TGTGCCAGTGGGGTAACCTACGAGCAGTACTTC	few	TRBV2	TRBJ2-7	.	11
CASSVLETFGNTIYF	TGTGCCAGCAGCGTACTCGAAACCTTTGGAAACACCATATATTTT	few	TRBV9	TRBJ1-3	.	15
CSATLRETQYF	TGCAGTGCTACTCTGCGGGAGACCCAGTACTTC	.	TRBV20-1	TRBJ2-5	.	11
CSVARGAGYEQYF	TGCAGCGTCGCAAGGGGGGCGGGCTACGAGCAGTACTTC	.	TRBV29-1	TRBJ2-7	.	13
CASSIRRDRVNYEQYF	TGTGCCAGCAGTATCCGCCGGGACAGGGTAAACTACGAGCAGTACTTC	.	TRBV27	TRBJ2-7	TRBD1	16
CASSAQQNNEQFF	TGTGCCAGCTCAGCACAACAGAACAATGAGCAGTTCTTC	.	TRBV18	TRBJ2-1	.	13
CASSPLVQVYGYTF	TGTGCCAGCTCACCACTAGTACAGGTTTATGGCTACACCTTC	.	TRBV18	TRBJ1-2	.	14
CASSDGRSGYGYTF	TGTGCCAGCAGTGATGGCAGGTCGGGATATGGCTACACCTTC	.	TRBV25-1	TRBJ1-2	.	14
CASSSLAGVNEQFF	TGTGCCAGCAGTTCTCTAGCGGGAGTTAATGAGCAGTTCTTC	.	TRBV28	TRBJ2-1	TRBD2	14
CAWSVGLSNPTDTQYF	TGTGCCTGGAGTGTTGGGCTCTCAAATCCCACAGATACGCAGTATTTT	.	TRBV30	TRBJ2-3	.	16
CASSYRQGAGNTIYF	TGTGCCAGCAGTTACCGACAGGGGGCTGGAAACACCATATATTTT	.	TRBV6-6	TRBJ1-3	TRBD1	15
CASSTGTGGTEAFF	TGTGCCAGCTCAACCGGGACAGGGGGCACTGAAGCTTTCTTT	.	TRBV18	TRBJ1-1	TRBD1	14
CASSDLASETQYF	TGTGCCAGCAGTGACCTAGCGTCGGAGACCCAGTACTTC	.	TRBV2	TRBJ2-5	.	13
CASSLRRDRVYTEAFF	TGTGCCAGCAGCCTCCGGAGGGACAGGGTGTACACTGAAGCTTTCTTT	.	TRBV11-2	TRBJ1-1	TRBD1	16
CASSATSPAYEQYF	TGTGCCAGCAGTGCAACATCGCCGGCATACGAGCAGTACTTC	.	TRBV25-1	TRBJ2-7	.	14
CARGDRGLMLEQFF	TGTGCCAGAGGGGACAGGGGATTGATGCTCGAGCAGTTCTTC	.	TRBV2	TRBJ2-1	TRBD1	14
CASSLDYSGNTIYF	TGTGCCAGCAGCCTAGACTACTCTGGAAACACCATATATTTT	.	TRBV7-6	TRBJ1-3	.	14
CASSPPPSNTEAFF	TGTGCCAGCTCACCACCCCCCAGTAACACTGAAGCTTTCTTT	.	TRBV18	TRBJ1-1	.	14
CSARGLAEQFF	TGCAGTGCTAGAGGGCTAGCTGAGCAGTTCTTC	.	TRBV20-1	TRBJ2-1	.	11
CASSSSPSNTGELFF	TGTGCCAGCAGCAGTTCTCCGAGTAACACCGGGGAGCTGTTTTTT	once	TRBV5-6	TRBJ2-2	.	15
CASIDPGTYPYSGANVLTF	TGTGCCAGCATTGACCCAGGGACTTACCCCTACTCTGGGGCCAACGTCCTGACTTTC	.	TRBV6-1	TRBJ2-6	.	19
CASTWRAGFQPQHF	TGTGCCAGCACCTGGCGTGCAGGGTTCCAGCCCCAGCATTTT	.	TRBV28	TRBJ1-5	.	14
CASSSPTNTGELFF	TGTGCCAGCAGCTCTCCGACGAACACCGGGGAGCTGTTTTTT	.	TRBV7-2	TRBJ2-2	.	14
CASTEVTWSGTEAFF	TGTGCCAGCACCGAAGTGACATGGTCCGGCACTGAAGCTTTCTTT	.	TRBV6-1	TRBJ1-1	.	15
CASSSRDSLPYEQYF	TGTGCCAGCTCATCCCGGGACAGCCTTCCCTACGAGCAGTACTTC	.	TRBV18	TRBJ2-7	TRBD1	15
CAISVPPGSSYNEQFF	TGTGCCATCAGTGTTCCGCCGGGGAGCTCCTACAATGAGCAGTTCTTC	.	TRBV10-3	TRBJ2-1	.	16
CASSAQGTPNTGELFF	TGTGCCAGCAGCGCTCAGGGGACCCCGAACACCGGGGAGCTGTTTTTT	.	TRBV7-6	TRBJ2-2	.	16
CASSVRQGGETQYF	TGTGCCAGCAGTGTTAGACAGGGTGGGGAGACCCAGTACTTC	once	TRBV2	TRBJ2-5	TRBD1	14
CASSTTRYEQYF	TGTGCCAGCAGCACAACTAGATACGAGCAGTACTTC	once	TRBV28	TRBJ2-7	.	12
CSASGDVEQFF	TGCAGTGCTAGCGGGGACGTTGAGCAGTTCTTC	.	TRBV20-1	TRBJ2-1	.	11
CASSEYRQTYGYTF	TGTGCCAGCAGTGAATATCGGCAGACCTATGGCTACACCTTC	.	TRBV2	TRBJ1-2	.	14
CASSLGTNNEQFF	TGTGCCAGCAGCCTCGGGACCAACAATGAGCAGTTCTTC	.	TRBV14	TRBJ2-1	.	13
CAIGEQRGNQPQHF	TGTGCCATCGGGGAACAGAGGGGCAATCAGCCCCAGCATTTT	.	TRBV10-3	TRBJ1-5	.	14
CASSQGADYGYTF	TGTGCCAGCAGTCAGGGGGCGGACTATGGCTACACCTTC	.	TRBV5-6	TRBJ1-2	TRBD1	13
CASSLEDRIYNEQFF	TGCGCCAGCAGCTTGGAGGACAGAATCTACAATGAGCAGTTCTTC	.	TRBV5-1	TRBJ2-1	.	15
CASSPPAQRTDTQYF	TGTGCCAGCTCACCACCGGCACAGCGCACAGATACGCAGTATTTT	.	TRBV18	TRBJ2-3	.	15
CASSEWETQYF	TGCGCCAGCAGTGAGTGGGAGACCCAGTACTTC	.	TRBV10-2	TRBJ2-5	.	11
CASSPTTGSNQPQHF	TGTGCCAGCAGCCCGACTACCGGTAGCAATCAGCCCCAGCATTTT	.	TRBV9	TRBJ1-5	.	15
CASSQGWGLNSGNTIYF	TGCGCCAGCAGCCAAGGCTGGGGCCTCAACTCTGGAAACACCATATATTTT	.	TRBV4-3	TRBJ1-3	.	17
CARPPRSQETQYF	TGTGCCAGGCCTCCCCGCAGCCAAGAGACCCAGTACTTC	.	TRBV27	TRBJ2-5	.	13
CASSSTEYTEAFF	TGTGCCAGCAGTTCCACAGAATACACTGAAGCTTTCTTT	.	TRBV7-6	TRBJ1-1	.	13
CASSIAPDRDTEAFF	TGTGCCAGTAGTATAGCCCCCGACAGGGACACTGAAGCTTTCTTT	.	TRBV19	TRBJ1-1	TRBD1	15
CATSRLTGSYEQYF	TGTGCCACCAGCAGATTGACAGGGAGTTACGAGCAGTACTTC	.	TRBV15	TRBJ2-7	TRBD1	14
CASSILGGRNNYGYTF	TGTGCCAGCAGCATTTTAGGGGGTAGGAACAACTATGGCTACACCTTC	.	TRBV5-4	TRBJ1-2	.	16
CASSTHGRGQPQHF	TGTGCCAGCAGCACCCACGGCAGGGGTCAGCCCCAGCATTTT	.	TRBV7-2	TRBJ1-5	.	14
CSIGTGEETQYF	TGCAGCATCGGGACAGGGGAAGAGACCCAGTACTTC	few	TRBV29-1	TRBJ2-5	TRBD1	12
CASSQVTATNEKLFF	TGTGCCAGCAGCCAAGTCACTGCAACTAATGAAAAACTGTTTTTT	.	TRBV4-2	TRBJ1-4	.	15
CASSSIPETQYF	TGTGCCAGCAGCTCTATTCCGGAGACCCAGTACTTC	.	TRBV7-6	TRBJ2-5	.	12
CASSPPGTATYEQYF	TGTGCCAGCTCACCACCCGGGACGGCGACCTACGAGCAGTACTTC	.	TRBV18	TRBJ2-7	.	15
CASSGGTLGEQYF	TGTGCCAGCAGCGGCGGGACACTCGGGGAGCAGTACTTC	.	TRBV7-6	TRBJ2-7	.	13